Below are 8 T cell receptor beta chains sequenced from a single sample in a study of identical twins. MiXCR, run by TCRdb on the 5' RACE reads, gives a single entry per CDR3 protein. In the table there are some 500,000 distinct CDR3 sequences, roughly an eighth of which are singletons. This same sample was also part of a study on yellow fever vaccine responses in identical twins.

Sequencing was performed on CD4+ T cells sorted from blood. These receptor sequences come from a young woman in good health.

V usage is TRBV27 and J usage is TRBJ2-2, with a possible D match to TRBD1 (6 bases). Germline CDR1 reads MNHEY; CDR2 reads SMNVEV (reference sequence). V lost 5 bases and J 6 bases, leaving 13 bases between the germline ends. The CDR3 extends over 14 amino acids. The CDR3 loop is CASSPGVPPGELFF. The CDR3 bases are TGTGCCAGCAGTCCAGGGGTCCCCCCCGGGGAGCTGTTTTTT.

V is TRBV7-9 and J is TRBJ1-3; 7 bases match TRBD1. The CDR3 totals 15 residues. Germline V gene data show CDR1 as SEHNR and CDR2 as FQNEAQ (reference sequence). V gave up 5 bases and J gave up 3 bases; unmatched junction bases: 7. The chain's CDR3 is CASSRTGDSGNTIYF. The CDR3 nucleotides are TGTGCCAGCAGCCGTACAGGGGACAGTGGAAACACCATATATTTT.

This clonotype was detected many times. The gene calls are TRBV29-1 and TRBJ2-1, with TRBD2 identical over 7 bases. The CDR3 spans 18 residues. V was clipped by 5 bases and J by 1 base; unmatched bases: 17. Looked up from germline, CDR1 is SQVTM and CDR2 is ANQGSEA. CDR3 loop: CSVYMGGFMKGSYNEQFF. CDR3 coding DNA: TGCAGCGTTTATATGGGGGGGTTCATGAAGGGATCCTACAATGAGCAGTTCTTC.

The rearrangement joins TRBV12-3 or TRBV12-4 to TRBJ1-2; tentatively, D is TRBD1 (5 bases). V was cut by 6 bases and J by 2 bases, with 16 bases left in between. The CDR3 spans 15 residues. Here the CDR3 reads CASSPRAGTNYGYTF. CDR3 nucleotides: TGTGCCAGCAGCCCCAGGGCAGGGACCAACTATGGCTACACCTTC.

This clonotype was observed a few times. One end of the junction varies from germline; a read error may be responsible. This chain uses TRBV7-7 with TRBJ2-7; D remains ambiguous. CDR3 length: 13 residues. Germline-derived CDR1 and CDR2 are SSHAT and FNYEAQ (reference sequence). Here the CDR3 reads CASSLAWNSEQYF. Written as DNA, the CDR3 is TGTGCTAGCAGCTTAGCCTGGAACTCCGAGCAGTACTTC.

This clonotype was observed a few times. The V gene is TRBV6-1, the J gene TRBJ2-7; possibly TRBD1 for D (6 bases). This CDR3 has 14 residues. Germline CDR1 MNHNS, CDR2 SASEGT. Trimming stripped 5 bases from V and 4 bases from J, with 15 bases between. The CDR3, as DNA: TGTGCCAGCAGTCCCGGGCAGGGGTGGTACGAGCAGTACTTC. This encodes CASSPGQGWYEQYF.

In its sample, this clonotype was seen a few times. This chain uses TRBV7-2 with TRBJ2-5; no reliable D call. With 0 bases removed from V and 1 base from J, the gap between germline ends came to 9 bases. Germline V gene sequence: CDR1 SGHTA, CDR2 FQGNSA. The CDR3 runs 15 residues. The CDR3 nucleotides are TGTGCCAGCAGCTTAGCCCTTGAGTTCCAAGAGACCCAGTACTTC. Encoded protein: CASSLALEFQETQYF.

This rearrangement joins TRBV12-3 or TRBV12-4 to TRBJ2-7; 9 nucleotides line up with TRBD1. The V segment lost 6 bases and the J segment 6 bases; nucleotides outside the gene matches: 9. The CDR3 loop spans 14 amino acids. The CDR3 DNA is TGTGCCAGCAGCCTCCACAGGGGGCTGGGCGAGCAGTACTTC. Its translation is CASSLHRGLGEQYF.